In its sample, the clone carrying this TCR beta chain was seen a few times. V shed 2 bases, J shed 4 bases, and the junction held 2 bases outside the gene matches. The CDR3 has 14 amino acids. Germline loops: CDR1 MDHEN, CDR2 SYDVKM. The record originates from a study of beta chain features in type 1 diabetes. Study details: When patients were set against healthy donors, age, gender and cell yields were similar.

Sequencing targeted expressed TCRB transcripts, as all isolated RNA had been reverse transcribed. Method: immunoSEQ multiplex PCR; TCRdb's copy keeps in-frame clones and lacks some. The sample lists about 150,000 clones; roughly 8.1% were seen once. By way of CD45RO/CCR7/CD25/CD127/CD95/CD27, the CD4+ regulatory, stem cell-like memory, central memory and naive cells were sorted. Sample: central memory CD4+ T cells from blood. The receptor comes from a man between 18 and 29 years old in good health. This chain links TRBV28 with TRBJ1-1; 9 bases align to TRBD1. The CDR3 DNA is TGTGCCAGCAGTTTAGACAGGGGGGGCACTGAAGCTTTCTTT. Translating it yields CASSLDRGGTEAFF.